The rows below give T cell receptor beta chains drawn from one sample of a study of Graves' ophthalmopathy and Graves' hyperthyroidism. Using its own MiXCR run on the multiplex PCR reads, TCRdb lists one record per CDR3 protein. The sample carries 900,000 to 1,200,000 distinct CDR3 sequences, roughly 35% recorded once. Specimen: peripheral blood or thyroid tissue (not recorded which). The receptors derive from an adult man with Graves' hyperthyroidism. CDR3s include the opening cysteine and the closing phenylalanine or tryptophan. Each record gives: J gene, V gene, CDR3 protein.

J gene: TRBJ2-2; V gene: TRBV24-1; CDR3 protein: CATSDLKRGSTGELFF
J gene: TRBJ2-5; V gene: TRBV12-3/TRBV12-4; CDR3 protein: CASSLGTGHQPQYF
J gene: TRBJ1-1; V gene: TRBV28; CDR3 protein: CASRRNGVSYTEAFF
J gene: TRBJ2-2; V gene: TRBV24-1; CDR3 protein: CATSRGGPGELFF
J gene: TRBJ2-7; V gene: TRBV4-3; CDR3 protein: CASSQGPGQNYEQYF
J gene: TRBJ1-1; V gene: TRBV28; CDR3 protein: CASSFRAWSTEAFF
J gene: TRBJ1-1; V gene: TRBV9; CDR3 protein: CASSPRQGREAEAFF
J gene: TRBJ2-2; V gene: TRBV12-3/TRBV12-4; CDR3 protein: CASSAGPNTGELFF
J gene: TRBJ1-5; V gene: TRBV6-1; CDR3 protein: CASSGGAPGDQPQHF
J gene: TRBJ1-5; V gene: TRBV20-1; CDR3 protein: CSARDPGGLGNQPQHF
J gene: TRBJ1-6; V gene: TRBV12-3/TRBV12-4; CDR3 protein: CASSFRDGDSPLHF
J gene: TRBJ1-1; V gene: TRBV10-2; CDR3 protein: CASSDTSGGHTEAFF
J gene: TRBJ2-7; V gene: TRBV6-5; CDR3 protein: CASSPLLGQGISEQYF
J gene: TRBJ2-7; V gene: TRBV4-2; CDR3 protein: CASSQAGVSYEQYF
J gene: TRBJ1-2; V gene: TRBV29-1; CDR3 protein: CSSEGGSLPGANYGYTF
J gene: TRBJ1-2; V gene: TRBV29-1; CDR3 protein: CSARQWNYGYTF
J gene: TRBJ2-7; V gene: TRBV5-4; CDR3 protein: CASSFGLAEYEQYF
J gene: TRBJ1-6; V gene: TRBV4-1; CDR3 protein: CASSQAGTGVSPLHF